The text below deals with one T cell receptor (beta chain). These data belong to a study of cytomegalovirus exposure and HLA in healthy donors. PCR employed 60 Vbeta and 13 Jbeta primers. This table comes from immunoSEQ multiplex PCR, and its TCRdb copy is limited to in-frame clones, with some not included. The repertoire holds 150,000 to 200,000 clones, with 60% to 85% as singletons. Sequencing was performed on PBMCs. The sequence derives from a woman aged 50 to 60 in good health and CMV-seropositive.

CDR3 DNA sequence: TGCGCCAGCAGCTTGGCCGGGTCCAGCTCTGGAAACACCATATATTTT. It encodes CASSLAGSSSGNTIYF. The chain is built from TRBV5-1 and TRBJ1-3; D uncertain. Germline CDR1 is SGHRS and CDR2 is YFSETQ. The V gene lost 0 bases and the J gene lost 0 bases, with 10 bases spanning the gap. The CDR3 runs 16 residues.